These 23 T cell receptor beta chains came from one sample sequenced in a study of blood T cell repertoires in COVID-19. Using immunoSEQ multiplex PCR, the repertoire was profiled, and TCRdb retains in-frame clones only, with some absent. The sample holds about 230,000 clones, around 86% seen once. Sequencing input: peripheral blood. Receptors were obtained from a man aged 50 or older with COVID-19, enrolled during active disease.

The V and J genes are TRBV7-2 and TRBJ1-4, with a tentative D call TRBD1 (5 bases). The CDR3 has 17 amino acids. With 1 base removed from V and 8 bases from J, the gap between germline ends came to 20 bases. Looked up from germline, CDR1 is SGHTA and CDR2 is FQGNSA. Written as DNA, the CDR3 is TGTGCCAGCAGCTTAGTGGGGGGGGGACTTAGAAGGGAAAAACTGTTTTTT. Amino acid sequence: CASSLVGGGLRREKLFF.

This clone was seen only once. CDR3 sequence reads: CASSLKGQGLTGELFF. CDR3 bases: TGTGCCAGTAGCCTAAAAGGACAGGGACTCACCGGGGAGCTGTTTTTT. The genes are TRBV19 and TRBJ2-2, with TRBD1 matching 8 bases. The CDR3 runs 16 residues. V was clipped by 6 bases and J by 4 bases; unmatched bases: 10. From germline, CDR1 is LNHDA and CDR2 SQIVND (reference sequence).

A single count supports this clone. This chain links TRBV2 with TRBJ2-1, with 11 bases fitting TRBD2. Germline CDR1 is SNHLY and CDR2 is FYNNEI. Trimming at V came to 6 bases and at J to 6 bases, leaving 4 bases not matched to a gene. This CDR3 is 14 amino acids long. CDR3 bases: TGTGCCAGCAGGGGGACTAGCGGCCGCAATGAGCAGTTCTTC. Amino acids: CASRGTSGRNEQFF.

V gene TRBV2 combines with J gene TRBJ1-1, with a tentative D call TRBD1 (6 bases). Looked up from germline, CDR1 is SNHLY and CDR2 is FYNNEI. V lost 6 bases, J lost 1 base, and 12 bases lay in between. The CDR3 consists of 14 residues. This chain's CDR3 is CASRENRENTEAFF. The CDR3 DNA reads TGTGCCAGCAGAGAGAACAGGGAGAACACTGAAGCTTTCTTT.

This sequence joins TRBV27 and TRBJ2-3, with a weak D call TRBD2 (6 bases). The CDR3 runs to 14 residues. From germline, CDR1 is MNHEY and CDR2 SMNVEV (reference sequence). V shed 3 bases and J shed 6 bases, with 13 bases lying between them. CDR3 in DNA: TGTGCCAGCAGTTTCTCGACTAGACGGGATACGCAGTATTTT. Protein sequence: CASSFSTRRDTQYF.

With regard to this clone: One end of the junction fails to match germline, which may point to a read error. The gene calls are TRBV19 and TRBJ1-5, with D uncertain. This CDR3 contains 16 residues. Looked up from germline, CDR1 is LNHDA and CDR2 is SQIVND (reference sequence). This CDR3 reads CASSIIEGRSSQPQHF. Written as DNA, the CDR3 is TGTGCCAGTAGTATCATAGAGGGAAGGAGCAGTCAGCCCCAGCATTTT. Combining the CDR3 with reference TRBV19 and TRBJ1-5 gives the whole variable domain DGGITQSPKYLFRKEGQNVTLSCEQNLNHDAMYWYRQDPGQGLRLIYYSQIVNDFQKGDIAEGYSVSREKKESFPLTVTSAQKNPTAFYLCASSIIEGRSSQPQHFGDGTRLSIL.

The gene calls are TRBV5-8 and TRBJ2-2, with D maybe TRBD1 (5 bases). The CDR3 length is 15 residues. V was trimmed by 1 base and J by 4 bases, leaving 11 bases between them. From germline, CDR1 is SGHTS and CDR2 YDEGEE. The CDR3 protein is CASSLRQGATGELFF. CDR3 DNA sequence: TGTGCCAGCAGCTTGCGGCAGGGTGCCACCGGGGAGCTGTTTTTT.

V gene TRBV5-1 combines with J gene TRBJ2-5; no reliable D call. The germline CDR1 and CDR2 sequences are SGHRS and YFSETQ. The ends were cut back, 4 bases at V and 0 bases at J, with 4 bases in the middle. This CDR3 region has 12 residues. In DNA, the CDR3 is TGCGCCAGCAGCCCCGACCAAGAGACCCAGTACTTC. Translation: CASSPDQETQYF.

This clone was recorded only once. Here the CDR3 reads CASSSTGTSGRAYTQYF. The DNA of the CDR3 is TGTGCCAGCAGCTCGACCGGGACTAGCGGGAGGGCCTATACGCAGTATTTT. This rearrangement joins TRBV7-9 to TRBJ2-3, with 16 bases that match TRBD2. Germline CDR1 is SEHNR and CDR2 is FQNEAQ (reference sequence). Germline trimming cut 4 bases from V and 7 bases from J; bases unmatched to any gene: 8. This CDR3 spans 17 amino acids.

To note about this clone: Other DNA sequences from this sample encode an identical CDR3 as well. The chain couples TRBV6-5 to TRBJ2-7, with 9 positions matching TRBD1. CDR1 and CDR2 (germline): MNHEY, SVGAGI. There are 14 residues in the CDR3. V shed 3 bases and J 2 bases; nucleotides not matched to a gene: 2. The DNA for the CDR3 is TGTGCCAGCAGTTATAGACAGGGGGCCTACGAGCAGTACTTC. This codes for CASSYRQGAYEQYF.

This chain uses TRBV5-5 with TRBJ2-7; 7 nucleotides align to TRBD1. The germline V gene encodes CDR1 SGHKS and CDR2 YYEKEE (reference sequence). This CDR3 contains 13 residues. V lost 4 bases, J lost 2 bases, and 3 bases stayed unmatched. The chain's CDR3 is CASSIQGTYEQYF. CDR3 nucleotide sequence: TGTGCCAGCAGCATACAGGGGACCTACGAGCAGTACTTC.

This rearrangement joins TRBV5-1 to TRBJ1-4, with D uncertain. Germline values: CDR1 SGHRS, CDR2 YFSETQ. This CDR3 is 14 amino acids long. Trimming cost V 1 base and J 8 bases, with 12 bases left between them. The CDR3 nucleotides are TGCGCCAGCAGCTTGTCCAGGCCTGGAGAAAAACTGTTTTTT. It specifies CASSLSRPGEKLFF.

The J gene is TRBJ2-1, the V gene TRBV6-1, with D maybe TRBD1 (6 bases). Trimming left V 2 bases short and J 4 bases short, with 9 bases between. Germline V gene sequence: CDR1 MNHNS, CDR2 SASEGT. The CDR3 covers 14 residues. The CDR3, as DNA: TGTGCCAGCAGTGAACGCCAGGGGTACAATGAGCAGTTCTTC. Translation: CASSERQGYNEQFF.

This clone was seen a single time. The chain has TRBV5-4 and TRBJ2-3; D is unclear. The germline V gene encodes CDR1 SGHNT and CDR2 YYREEE (reference sequence). V gave up 4 bases and J gave up 2 bases, with 5 bases separating them. The CDR3 contains 12 residues. CDR3 coding DNA: TGTGCCAGCAGCCTAGACACAGATACGCAGTATTTT. The encoded protein is CASSLDTDTQYF.

This chain connects TRBV5-1 to TRBJ2-7; 8 bases map to TRBD1. Germline loops: CDR1 SGHRS, CDR2 YFSETQ. The length of the CDR3 is 19 residues. V shed 3 bases, J shed 0 bases, and the junction held 17 bases outside the gene matches. The CDR3 region has the DNA TGCGCCAGCAGCTCGAGGGACTCCGGACAGGGTACCATCTCCTACGAGCAGTACTTC. Translated: CASSSRDSGQGTISYEQYF.

CDR3 protein: CASSLEGQGQETQYF. In nucleotides, the CDR3 is TGTGCCAGCAGCTTGGAGGGACAGGGCCAAGAGACCCAGTACTTC. The V call is TRBV5-8, the J call TRBJ2-5; 9 nucleotides match TRBD1. The CDR3 has 15 residues. Germline trimming cut 0 bases from V and 1 base from J; bases unmatched to any gene: 1. Germline assignment: CDR1 SGHTS and CDR2 YDEGEE.

The J gene is TRBJ2-5, the V gene TRBV5-1, with D perhaps TRBD1 (5 bases). This CDR3 comprises 16 residues. In germline, CDR1 is SGHRS, CDR2 YFSETQ. V was shortened by 3 bases and J by 4 bases, with 19 bases between the two germline ends. The CDR3 DNA reads as TGCGCCAGCAGCTCTTCCCAGGGCTTTCGGCGAGAGACCCAGTACTTC. Its translation is CASSSSQGFRRETQYF.

This clone was counted once. V is TRBV19 and J is TRBJ2-3; 7 bases are shared with TRBD1. The CDR3 loop spans 16 amino acids. CDR1 is LNHDA, CDR2 SQIVND, per germline (reference sequence). V was clipped by 6 bases and J by 0 bases; unmatched bases: 9. The DNA of the CDR3 is TGTGCCAGTAGCAATATGGGGACAGCGAGCACAGATACGCAGTATTTT. Residues: CASSNMGTASTDTQYF.

V is TRBV7-9 and J is TRBJ2-1; 8 nucleotides line up with TRBD1. The germline V gene has CDR1 SEHNR and CDR2 FQNEAQ (reference sequence). V lost 5 bases to trimming and J lost 8 bases; unmatched junction nucleotides: 8. The CDR3 totals 14 residues. CDR3 protein: CASSHDRGKYEQFF. The CDR3 DNA reads TGTGCCAGCAGCCACGACAGGGGAAAATATGAGCAGTTCTTC.

This clone was counted once. The V gene is TRBV7-9, the J gene TRBJ1-1; TRBD1 aligns across 9 bases. From germline, CDR1 is SEHNR and CDR2 FQNEAQ (reference sequence). The V and J ends lost 2 bases and 1 base, in that order; junction bases with no gene match: 5. The CDR3 sequence is 16 residues long. The CDR3 DNA is TGTGCCAGCAGCTTATCAAGGGGACAGGGGAACACTGAAGCTTTCTTT. The encoded protein is CASSLSRGQGNTEAFF.

The chain is built from TRBV2 and TRBJ2-7; D remains unclear. CDR1 is SNHLY, CDR2 FYNNEI, per germline. The ends were cut back, 4 bases at V and 2 bases at J, with 9 bases in the middle. The CDR3 loop spans 13 amino acids. CDR3 in amino acids: CASSVVRTYEQYF. The CDR3 region has the DNA TGTGCCAGCAGTGTTGTCAGAACCTACGAGCAGTACTTC.

Regarding this clone: At one of its ends the junction is not consistent with the germline gene, which may arise from a read error. V usage is TRBV12-3 or TRBV12-4 and J usage is TRBJ2-7; TRBD2 matches 8 bases. CDR3 length: 13 amino acids. CDR3 sequence: CASSLAGPGEQYF. Here the CDR3 DNA reads TGTGCCAGCAGCTTAGCGGGGCCGGGTGAGCAGTACTTC.

The gene calls are TRBV5-1 and TRBJ2-2; the match to TRBD1 covers 11 bases. Germline V gene lookup returns CDR1 SGHRS and CDR2 YFSETQ. V was clipped by 2 bases and J by 5 bases; unmatched bases: 8. The CDR3 length is 17 residues. CDR3: CASSLSTGTGGTGELFF. In DNA form, the CDR3 reads TGCGCCAGCAGCTTAAGCACCGGGACAGGGGGTACCGGGGAGCTGTTTTTT.